This T cell receptor (beta chain) appears in the sequencing data of a study of T cells after yellow fever vaccination (dated by TCRdb to about 2019). General notes on the study: Libraries from fractions with low cell numbers were prepared with the SMART-Seq v4 Ultra Low Input RNA kit. Two healthy male donors, one aged 18 to 30 and one aged 30 to 39 years, were included in the cohort. Bulk PBMC replicates and cell subsets were isolated from blood drawn at multiple timepoints before and after both primary and secondary immunization. To follow T-cell clones before and after both primary and booster YFV17D yellow fever vaccination, bulk TCR alpha and beta repertoires underwent longitudinal sequencing. Beyond this particular receptor, the publication reports: A small fraction of clonotypes appeared in both the CD4 and CD8 compartments, likely as a result of convergent recombination. Only a couple of donors were included in the study, so the extent to which the findings can be generalized is limited. After the booster, most of the clones that had expanded following primary vaccination were detected again (roughly 97% of CD4 and around nine tenths of CD8), which suggests that memory was broadly maintained. The secondary T-cell response was weaker than the primary response but faster, peaking on day 5 instead of day 15. FACS-sorted repertoires could contain abundant contaminating clonotypes from the bulk population, so computational filtering was required.

From the germline V gene, CDR1 is MNHNS and CDR2 is SASEGT. The V end loses 3 bases and the J end loses 14 bases, and a stretch of 14 bases separates them. The CDR3 numbers 13 residues from cysteine through phenylalanine. Of all the DNA, just the CDR3 is kept, 39 bases in frame from base 1. Synthesis of TCR cDNA relied on 5'RACE template switching, a step that introduced a universal primer site along with unique molecular identifiers. cDNA synthesis was primed from both the TCR alpha and TCR beta constant segments. Libraries were amplified in two PCR steps, with sample barcodes and sequencing adapters added in the second step. Sequencing of libraries was performed on Illumina HiSeq 2500 (2x100 bp) or NovaSeq (2x150 bp). The original methods were these. MIGEC handled demultiplexing of reads and collapsing into UMI consensus sequences, while MiXCR performed V(D)J alignment. Clonotypes responding to the vaccine were identified with edgeR on replicate PBMC samples, with the criteria of FDR below 0.01 and a log2 fold change above 5 up to day 15. Each bulk clonotype was labeled CD4 or CD8 based on which sequenced repertoire, CD4 or CD8, contained the clonotype at higher abundance. TCRdb itself trimmed the public reads at Q25 with fastp, ran MiXCR and retained productive beta chains. CDR3 protein duplicates are merged, each entry listing the most common genes and DNA. Clone size and V and J calls follow TCRdb, not the original study. In this sample the table shows 150,000 to 200,000 distinct CDR3 sequences, approximately 6.8% of which occur a single time. The ten largest clones take up approximately 2.5% of the sample.

This clonotype was counted at least ten times. This clone's antigen is unknown. Base qualities are missing; no much larger clone stands one base away. Per the publication, the treatment or condition label means: live attenuated yellow fever vaccine strain. PBMCs were isolated from peripheral blood using a standard Ficoll-Paque protocol. Dynabeads CD4 and CD8 positive selection kits were used to isolate the CD4 and CD8 T-cell fractions. TriZol was used to extract RNA from bulk PBMCs, from CD4 and CD8 fractions, and from dextramer-positive and dextramer-negative fractions. The chain links TRBV6-1 with TRBJ1-6, with the D gene not confidently named. The sequences come from CD4+ T cells sorted from PBMCs, collected more than 4 days after the first yellow fever vaccination. The receptor's source is a young man who received the YFV17D yellow fever vaccine. The base sequence is TGTGCCAGCAGTGATAGTCTCGGTGGGGCCCTCCACTTT. Its translation reads: CASSDSLGGALHF.